Below are 5 T cell receptor beta chains sequenced from a single sample in a study of blood T cell repertoires in COVID-19. Using immunoSEQ multiplex PCR, the repertoire was profiled, and TCRdb retains in-frame clones only, with some absent. The sample comprises around 700,000 clones, 85% to 90% of which are singletons, and approximately 0.25% rests with the top ten. The sequenced sample was peripheral blood. The receptors were sampled from a woman aged 18-29 years with acute or convalescent COVID-19.

J is TRBJ2-1 and V is TRBV7-8; D unclear. Trimming left V 7 bases short and J 0 bases short, with 7 bases between. This CDR3 contains 13 residues. The germline CDR1 and CDR2 sequences are SGHVS and FQNEAQ. CDR3 sequence: CASIKSSYNEQFF. The CDR3 DNA reads as TGTGCCAGCATAAAGAGCTCCTACAATGAGCAGTTCTTC.

The chain combines TRBV2 with TRBJ2-5; the match to TRBD2 covers 12 bases. Looked up from germline, CDR1 is SNHLY and CDR2 is FYNNEI. This CDR3 contains 14 residues. V shed 3 bases, J shed 13 bases, and the junction held 9 bases outside the gene matches. The CDR3 region is CASSEGLAGPMRYF. CDR3 coding DNA: TGTGCCAGCAGTGAGGGACTAGCGGGCCCCATGAGGTACTTC.

The chain couples TRBV5-6 to TRBJ1-1; the D is unclear. V was cut by 1 base and J by 5 bases, with 15 bases left in between. The CDR3 contains 15 residues. CDR1 is SGHDT, CDR2 YYEEEE, per germline. DNA of the CDR3: TGTGCCAGCAGCTTGCTTTCGGCCCAGGTAACTGAAGCTTTCTTT. Protein product: CASSLLSAQVTEAFF.

The J gene is TRBJ1-1, the V gene TRBV20-1; no clear D gene. The V gene's germline CDR1 is DFQATT and CDR2 SNEGSKA (reference sequence). Trimming took off 3 bases at V and 7 bases at J, with 15 bases between the two ends. This CDR3 spans 13 amino acids. CDR3 sequence: CSASRGAGHEAFF. The CDR3 region has the DNA TGCAGTGCTAGTCGGGGTGCGGGTCATGAAGCTTTCTTT.

This chain joins TRBV10-1 and TRBJ1-3; 7 bases agree with TRBD1. Germline V CDR1 and CDR2: WNHNN, SYGVQD (reference sequence). The CDR3 spans 22 residues. J lost 0 bases, V lost 8 bases, and 28 bases had no gene match. CDR3 protein: CASGRRGSPTGRDGVSGNTIYF. DNA for the CDR3: TGCGCCAGCGGCCGCCGGGGCAGCCCGACAGGGAGAGATGGTGTCTCTGGAAACACCATATATTTT.